The 13 T cell receptor beta chains listed next were all sequenced from one sample in a study of somatic mutations in cytotoxic T cells in rheumatoid arthritis. Data came from immunoSEQ multiplex PCR; TCRdb stores just in-frame clones and leaves some out. Of about 20,000 clones detected, 70% to 90% appear once; the ten largest clones hold 15%. The sample comprised CD8+ T cells sorted from blood. The receptor source for this set is a man aged 40-50 years in good health.

This sequence joins TRBV16 and TRBJ2-7, with TRBD1 matching over 12 bases. The CDR3 covers 16 residues. The J segment lost 3 bases and the V segment lost 3 bases, leaving 6 bases of the junction unmatched. CDR1 is KGHSY, CDR2 FQNENV, per germline. CDR3 amino acids: CASSHGDRGLYYEQYF. The CDR3 nucleotides are TGTGCCAGCAGCCACGGGGACAGGGGGCTTTACTACGAGCAGTACTTC.

This clone was seen once. This rearrangement joins TRBV5-5 to TRBJ2-2; tentative D call: TRBD2 (6 bases). CDR1 is SGHKS and CDR2 is YYEKEE in the germline V gene (reference sequence). The length of the CDR3 is 13 residues. V was clipped by 1 base and J by 6 bases, with 7 bases between them. The CDR3 DNA reads as TGTGCCAGCAGCTTGTGGGGGGCCGGGGAGCTGTTTTTT. Its protein is CASSLWGAGELFF.

The chain joins TRBV27 to TRBJ2-2; no reliable D call. With 4 bases removed from V and 1 base from J, the gap between germline ends came to 7 bases. This CDR3 is built from 14 residues. Germline CDR1 MNHEY, CDR2 SMNVEV (reference sequence). The DNA for the CDR3 is TGTGCCAGCAGTTGGCAGAGGAACACCGGGGAGCTGTTTTTT. Residues: CASSWQRNTGELFF.

This rearrangement joins TRBV9 to TRBJ2-7, with TRBD1 matching 10 bases. V gave up 3 bases and J gave up 3 bases; unmatched junction bases: 3. CDR1 is SGDLS, CDR2 YYNGEE, per germline. This CDR3 comprises 14 residues. CDR3 nucleotides: TGTGCCAGCAGCGCCCGGGACAGGGGCTACGAGCAGTACTTC. Translation gives CASSARDRGYEQYF.

This clone appeared once. V is TRBV5-5 and J is TRBJ2-7; TRBD2 matches 9 bases. The junction had 6 bases not matched to a gene; V was cut back by 2 bases and J by 6 bases. This CDR3 has 14 residues. Germline values: CDR1 SGHKS, CDR2 YYEKEE (reference sequence). The CDR3 DNA is TGTGCCAGCAGCTTTCCGGGACTAGCTCGCGAGCAGTACTTC. Residues: CASSFPGLAREQYF.

This chain links TRBV28 with TRBJ2-1; D perhaps matches TRBD1 (5 bases). Trimming pared 6 bases from V and 0 bases from J, leaving 6 bases between. The CDR3 length is 13 residues. Germline V gene lookup returns CDR1 MDHEN and CDR2 SYDVKM. The CDR3 sequence: CASRDTSYNEQFF. The CDR3 DNA reads TGTGCCAGCAGGGACACCTCCTACAATGAGCAGTTCTTC.

This sequence joins TRBV18 and TRBJ2-4, with D maybe TRBD2 (5 bases). The CDR3 sequence is 14 residues long. CDR1 and CDR2 (germline): KGHSH, LQKENI. The V end was cut by 0 bases, the J end by 8 bases, with 11 bases between. The CDR3 region is CASSPPLEVDIQYF. CDR3 nucleotide sequence: TGTGCCAGCTCACCACCGTTGGAGGTGGACATTCAGTACTTC.

The chain combines TRBV7-2 with TRBJ2-5; TRBD1 agrees at 9 bases. CDR1 SGHTA and CDR2 FQGNSA come from the germline V gene. Trimming at V came to 5 bases and at J to 0 bases, leaving 4 bases not matched to a gene. The CDR3 length is 15 residues. The CDR3 protein is CASSLRTGDQETQYF. The DNA of the CDR3 is TGTGCCAGCAGCCTTAGGACAGGGGACCAAGAGACCCAGTACTTC.

This rearrangement joins TRBV28 to TRBJ2-7; tentatively, D is TRBD1 (5 bases). CDR1 is MDHEN, CDR2 SYDVKM, per germline. V was trimmed by 6 bases and J by 0 bases, leaving 18 bases between them. The CDR3 extends over 16 amino acids. DNA for the CDR3: TGTGCCAGCAGGGCCTTTATGGCGACAGCCTCCTACGAGCAGTACTTC. Its protein is CASRAFMATASYEQYF.

The chain combines TRBV28 with TRBJ2-1, with a possible D match to TRBD2 (5 bases). CDR1 and CDR2 (germline): MDHEN, SYDVKM. The CDR3 consists of 16 residues. V dropped 4 bases and J dropped 6 bases, with 19 bases sitting between them. This chain's CDR3 is CASSSLDFAKINEQFF. Written as DNA, the CDR3 is TGTGCCAGCAGTTCCCTGGACTTCGCCAAGATCAATGAGCAGTTCTTC.

This chain links TRBV27 with TRBJ2-3; D ambiguous. V gave up 5 bases and J gave up 2 bases, with 11 bases separating them. CDR1 MNHEY and CDR2 SMNVEV come from the germline V gene (reference sequence). The CDR3 covers 14 residues. This CDR3 is CASSPAKPTDTQYF. CDR3 DNA sequence: TGTGCCAGCAGTCCGGCGAAGCCCACAGATACGCAGTATTTT.

V usage is TRBV27 and J usage is TRBJ2-2; 12 bases match TRBD2. In germline, CDR1 is MNHEY, CDR2 SMNVEV (reference sequence). This CDR3 spans 16 amino acids. After removal of 5 bases from V and 6 bases from J, the junction contained 7 bases not matched to a gene. The CDR3 DNA follows: TGTGCCAGCAGTCCCGCTAGCGGGAGGGCCCCCGGGGAGCTGTTTTTT. Its translation is CASSPASGRAPGELFF.

This chain connects TRBV7-9 to TRBJ2-1; the D is unclear. Trimming took 1 base from V and 0 from J, leaving 10 bases between them. Germline lookup yields CDR1 SEHNR and CDR2 FQNEAQ (reference sequence). The CDR3 sequence is 16 residues long. This CDR3 is CASSLVRSLSYNEQFF. DNA of the CDR3: TGTGCCAGCAGCTTAGTACGGAGTCTCTCCTACAATGAGCAGTTCTTC.